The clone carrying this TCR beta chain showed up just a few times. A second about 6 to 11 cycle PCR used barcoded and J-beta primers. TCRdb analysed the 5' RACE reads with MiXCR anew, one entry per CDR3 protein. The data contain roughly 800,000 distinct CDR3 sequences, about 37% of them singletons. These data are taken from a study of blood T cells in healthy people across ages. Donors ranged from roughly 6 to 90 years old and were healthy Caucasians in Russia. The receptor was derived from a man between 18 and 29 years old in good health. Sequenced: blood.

CDR3 DNA: TGTGCCATCAGTGAGTCGTTCCTCCGATCACCCCTCCACTTT. It yields the protein CAISESFLRSPLHF. This sequence joins TRBV10-3 and TRBJ1-6; D ambiguous. The CDR3 extends over 14 amino acids. The V gene's germline CDR1 is ENHRY and CDR2 SYGVKD. Trimming shortened V by 0 bases and J by 10 bases, and 10 bases separated the two germline ends.